The 29 T cell receptor beta chains reported below all come from one sample, sequenced in a study of a mutant IDH1 vaccine in newly diagnosed glioma. Measured with immunoSEQ multiplex PCR; TCRdb has only the in-frame clones, and not every one. The repertoire holds about 66,000 clones, with 60% to 75% as singletons. Time point reported: week 35, safety follow-up. It was 300 ug of mutant IDH1 20-mer peptide that made up each vaccine dose, given with topical imiquimod. These receptors lack a known antigen. Sequenced here: PBMCs, sampled from a glioma patient whose treatment included an IDH1 peptide vaccine. These receptors all come from a man in his fifties or sixties with glioma.

The chain links TRBV5-8 to TRBJ1-4, with D uncertain. Germline V gene sequence: CDR1 SGHTS, CDR2 YDEGEE. Trimming shortened V by 4 bases and J by 0 bases, and 10 bases separated the two germline ends. CDR3 length: 15 amino acids. CDR3 protein: CASSRGEATNEKLFF. In DNA form, the CDR3 reads TGTGCCAGCAGCCGCGGGGAAGCAACTAATGAAAAACTGTTTTTT.

This chain links TRBV7-9 with TRBJ2-1, with 9 nucleotides matching TRBD2. The germline CDR1 and CDR2 sequences are SEHNR and FQNEAQ (reference sequence). This CDR3 region has 16 residues. V lost 5 bases to trimming and J lost 8 bases; unmatched junction nucleotides: 13. The CDR3 sequence is CASSPILAGGQYEQFF. In DNA, the CDR3 is TGTGCCAGCAGCCCGATCCTGGCGGGGGGGCAATATGAGCAGTTCTTC.

The chain recombines TRBV7-9 with TRBJ2-1; 8 nucleotides agree with TRBD1. Germline V gene data show CDR1 as SEHNR and CDR2 as FQNEAQ (reference sequence). The CDR3 extends over 16 amino acids. V shed 4 bases, J shed 9 bases, and the junction held 14 bases outside the gene matches. CDR3 coding DNA: TGTGCCAGCAGCTCATCGGGACAGGCGATAGTAAGTGAGCAGTTCTTC. Protein product: CASSSSGQAIVSEQFF.

The gene calls are TRBV11-1 and TRBJ2-2, with D possibly TRBD2 on 6 matching bases. With 5 bases removed from V and 0 bases from J, the gap between germline ends came to 10 bases. Germline V gene lookup returns CDR1 SGHAT and CDR2 FQDESV (reference sequence). There are 15 residues in the CDR3. In DNA form, the CDR3 reads TGTGCCAGCAGCCTCGGGGGAACGAACACCGGGGAGCTGTTTTTT. Encoded protein: CASSLGGTNTGELFF.

The chain couples TRBV30 to TRBJ1-6; D perhaps matches TRBD1 (6 bases). V dropped 4 bases and J dropped 9 bases, with 16 bases sitting between them. The CDR3 extends over 14 amino acids. Per the germline V gene, CDR1 is GTSNPN and CDR2 is SVGIG (reference sequence). DNA for the CDR3: TGTGCCTGGAAATTGAGGGGGATGGTTTCACCCCTCCACTTT. It translates to CAWKLRGMVSPLHF.

This chain connects TRBV4-2 to TRBJ1-1; 8 nucleotides align to TRBD1. Trimming cost V 0 bases and J 9 bases; bases outside gene matches: 9. The CDR3 is 15 amino acids. Germline lookup yields CDR1 LGHNA and CDR2 YNFKEQ. The CDR3 spells CASSQESGQGRQAFF. Written as DNA, the CDR3 is TGTGCCAGCAGCCAAGAATCCGGACAGGGAAGGCAAGCTTTCTTT.

This chain uses TRBV7-3 with TRBJ1-1; D is uncertain. The CDR3 is made up of 13 amino acids. Deletions cut 5 bases from V and 3 bases from J, with 10 bases between. The germline V gene encodes CDR1 SGHTA and CDR2 FQGTGA. The CDR3 region is CASSTFRDTEAFF. DNA for the CDR3: TGTGCCAGCAGCACCTTTAGGGACACTGAAGCTTTCTTT.

The chain recombines TRBV27 with TRBJ2-7; D is possibly TRBD2 (7 bases). The germline V gene encodes CDR1 MNHEY and CDR2 SMNVEV (reference sequence). V lost 6 bases, J lost 0 bases, and 21 bases lay in between. The CDR3 has 17 residues. The CDR3 protein is CASSPRARGADSYEQYF. In DNA form, the CDR3 reads TGTGCCAGCAGCCCACGTGCTCGGGGGGCGGACTCCTACGAGCAGTACTTC.

The chain joins TRBV4-1 to TRBJ2-7; D is unclear. Germline V gene data show CDR1 as MGHRA and CDR2 as YSYEKL. V dropped 1 base and J dropped 2 bases, with 6 bases sitting between them. This CDR3 region has 13 residues. The CDR3 bases are TGCGCCAGCAGCCAAGTGGTAGCCTACGAGCAGTACTTC. Its protein product is CASSQVVAYEQYF.

The CDR3 DNA reads as TGCGCCAGCAGCTCGACCCAGGGGGAAGAAAAACTGTTTTTT. Residues: CASSSTQGEEKLFF. The J gene is TRBJ1-4, the V gene TRBV5-1, with 7 bases lining up with TRBD1. CDR1 and CDR2 from the germline V gene are SGHRS and YFSETQ. Trimming at V came to 3 bases and at J to 8 bases, leaving 7 bases not matched to a gene. The CDR3 has 14 residues. Variable domain in full (rest from reference TRBV5-1 and TRBJ1-4): KAGVTQTPRYLIKTRGQQVTLSCSPISGHRSVSWYQQTPGQGLQFLFEYFSETQRNKGNFPGRFSGRQFSNSRSEMNVSTLELGDSALYLCASSSTQGEEKLFFGSGTQLSVL.

The gene calls are TRBV6-7 and TRBJ2-1; 11 positions agree with TRBD2. TRBV6-7 is treated as an ORF (open reading frame) with a function not yet certain. The J segment lost 3 bases and the V segment lost 2 bases, leaving 3 bases of the junction unmatched. This CDR3 region has 16 residues. The CDR3 DNA follows: TGTGCCAGCAGTTACCTAGCGGGGGGCGGCTACAATGAGCAGTTCTTC. This sequence encodes CASSYLAGGGYNEQFF.

This clone was observed a few times. This rearrangement joins TRBV6-5 to TRBJ1-5, with 10 bases matching TRBD1. From germline, CDR1 is MNHEY and CDR2 SVGAGI. V was pared by 5 bases and J by 6 bases, with 1 base of the junction left unmatched. CDR3 length: 13 amino acids. Here the CDR3 reads CASSRTGGQPQHF. In nucleotides, the CDR3 is TGTGCCAGCAGTAGGACAGGGGGTCAGCCCCAGCATTTT.

The chain is built from TRBV5-1 and TRBJ2-7; D remains ambiguous. Trimming stripped 0 bases from V and 6 bases from J, with 16 bases between. The CDR3 is 15 amino acids. Germline V gives CDR1 SGHRS, CDR2 YFSETQ. The DNA for the CDR3 is TGCGCCAGCAGCTTGGATAGCATGGCCCAAAGCGAGCAGTACTTC. Translating gives CASSLDSMAQSEQYF.

The CDR3 here is CASRAGFSYEQYF. In nucleotides, the CDR3 is TGTGCCAGCAGGGCAGGCTTCTCCTACGAGCAGTACTTC. The genes are TRBV27 and TRBJ2-7; no firm D call. CDR1 is MNHEY, CDR2 SMNVEV, per germline (reference sequence). The V gene lost 6 bases and the J gene lost 0 bases, with 9 bases spanning the gap. The CDR3 sequence is 13 residues long.

The V call is TRBV5-1, the J call TRBJ1-2; 8 bases agree with TRBD1. The CDR3 runs to 14 residues. V dropped 4 bases and J dropped 4; count of bases not matched to a gene: 6. Germline-derived CDR1 and CDR2 are SGHRS and YFSETQ. This CDR3 is CASSNSGGSYGYTF. CDR3 DNA sequence: TGCGCCAGCAGCAACTCAGGGGGCAGCTATGGCTACACCTTC.

This rearrangement joins TRBV9 to TRBJ2-7; TRBD2 might be the D (5 bases). Germline lookup yields CDR1 SGDLS and CDR2 YYNGEE. Trimming cost V 2 bases and J 5 bases, with 14 bases left between them. This CDR3 region has 14 residues. CDR3 bases: TGTGCCAGCAGCGTGGGTCGGGGTGGAGACGAGCAGTACTTC. Its translation: CASSVGRGGDEQYF.

V and J are TRBV7-2 and TRBJ1-1; unclear D gene. This CDR3 spans 13 amino acids. Between the trimmed V and J ends, which lost 1 base and 8 bases, there was a span of 11 bases. CDR1 is SGHTA and CDR2 is FQGNSA in the germline V gene. The CDR3 region is CASSLVKGGEAFF. In nucleotides, the CDR3 is TGTGCCAGCAGCTTAGTGAAGGGAGGGGAAGCTTTCTTT.

The genes are TRBV9 and TRBJ2-2, with 10 bases that match TRBD2. In germline, CDR1 is SGDLS, CDR2 YYNGEE. J lost 5 bases, V lost 0 bases, and 4 bases had no gene match. This CDR3 spans 16 amino acids. CDR3 coding DNA: TGTGCCAGCAGCGTAGGGCTAGCGGGGGTTACCGGGGAGCTGTTTTTT. It codes for CASSVGLAGVTGELFF.

The chain has TRBV6-1 and TRBJ1-2; TRBD1 matches at 11 bases. Germline assignment: CDR1 MNHNS and CDR2 SASEGT. There are 16 residues in the CDR3. V lost 4 bases to trimming and J lost 3 bases; unmatched junction nucleotides: 7. For the CDR3, the DNA is TGTGCCAGCAGTGGCACCGGGACAGGGGGATACTATGGCTACACCTTC. Its protein product is CASSGTGTGGYYGYTF.

This rearrangement joins TRBV15 to TRBJ1-1; possibly TRBD1 for D (6 bases). Germline-derived CDR1 and CDR2 are LNHNV and YYDKDF (reference sequence). The CDR3 totals 16 residues. Trimming cost V 0 bases and J 0 bases, with 11 bases left between them. The CDR3 here is CATSRDNRELNTEAFF. As DNA, the CDR3 is TGTGCCACCAGCAGAGACAACAGGGAGCTGAACACTGAAGCTTTCTTT.

The chain uses TRBV6-1 and TRBJ1-4, with D possibly being TRBD1 (6 bases). V lost 2 bases and J lost 2, with 12 bases in between. This CDR3 region has 16 residues. Looked up from germline, CDR1 is MNHNS and CDR2 is SASEGT. In nucleotides, the CDR3 is TGTGCCAGCAGTGAAATACAGGGAGTCACTAATGAAAAACTGTTTTTT. It translates to CASSEIQGVTNEKLFF.

The gene calls are TRBV2 and TRBJ2-7; D tentatively fits TRBD1 or TRBD2 (5 bases each). V shed 8 bases and J shed 0 bases, with 8 bases lying between them. Germline CDR1 reads SNHLY; CDR2 reads FYNNEI. This CDR3 region has 12 residues. Here the CDR3 reads CASRDASYEQYF. In DNA form, the CDR3 reads TGTGCCAGCCGGGACGCCTCCTACGAGCAGTACTTC.

This clone appeared a single time. The rearrangement joins TRBV30 to TRBJ2-2; 9 bases fit TRBD2. The CDR3 runs to 14 residues. V was clipped by 5 bases and J by 7 bases; unmatched bases: 8. The germline gives CDR1 GTSNPN, CDR2 SVGIG (reference sequence). This chain's CDR3 is CAWLAGPLGGELFF. CDR3 bases: TGTGCCTGGCTAGCGGGGCCCCTTGGCGGGGAGCTGTTTTTT.

A few counts support this clone. The chain couples TRBV28 to TRBJ2-3; a weak D match, TRBD1 (6 bases). Per germline, CDR1 MDHEN and CDR2 SYDVKM. This CDR3 region has 12 residues. Deletions cut 9 bases from V and 10 bases from J, with 17 bases between. CDR3 in amino acids: CASKGAGVAQYF. The CDR3 nucleotides read TGTGCCAGTAAAGGGGCAGGGGTAGCGCAGTATTTT.

This chain joins TRBV29-1 and TRBJ1-1, with D possibly being TRBD1 (5 bases). The CDR3 is 13 amino acids. Trimming pared 0 bases from V and 5 bases from J, leaving 10 bases between. CDR1 and CDR2 from the germline V gene are SQVTM and ANQGSEA. The CDR3 protein is CSVEDGGKTEAFF. The DNA for the CDR3 is TGCAGCGTTGAAGATGGGGGGAAAACTGAAGCTTTCTTT.

The rearrangement uses TRBV27 and TRBJ1-1; 10 bases fit TRBD1. The CDR3 consists of 14 residues. CDR1 is MNHEY and CDR2 is SMNVEV in the germline V gene (reference sequence). J was trimmed by 8 bases and V by 5 bases; bases with no gene match: 8. CDR3 protein: CASSSRDRGFEAFF. The DNA of the CDR3 is TGTGCCAGCAGTAGCCGGGACAGGGGATTCGAAGCTTTCTTT.

CDR3 in DNA: TGTGCCTGGAGTGTGAGGCAGGTCTCCTACGAGCAGTACTTC. Translating gives CAWSVRQVSYEQYF. The rearrangement joins TRBV30 to TRBJ2-7; D is uncertain. The CDR3 is 14 residues long. Germline V gene sequence: CDR1 GTSNPN, CDR2 SVGIG (reference sequence). Trimming left V 0 bases short and J 0 bases short, with 9 bases between.

V is TRBV5-6 and J is TRBJ1-2, with unresolved D. CDR1 SGHDT and CDR2 YYEEEE come from the germline V gene. Trimming removed 0 bases at V and 4 bases at J, with 10 bases between. The CDR3 consists of 14 residues. CDR3: CASSLDSAAYGYTF. The CDR3 region has the DNA TGTGCCAGCAGCTTGGATTCTGCGGCCTATGGCTACACCTTC. Combining the CDR3 with reference TRBV5-6 and TRBJ1-2 gives the whole variable domain DAGVTQSPTHLIKTRGQQVTLRCSPKSGHDTVSWYQQALGQGPQFIFQYYEEEERQRGNFPDRFSGHQFPNYSSELNVNALLLGDSALYLCASSLDSAAYGYTFGSGTRLTVV.

CDR3 DNA sequence: TGTGCCAGCAGCCGGACAGGAGAAAGTGAAAAACTGTTTTTT. It yields the protein CASSRTGESEKLFF. The V and J genes are TRBV11-2 and TRBJ1-4; 7 bases are shared with TRBD1. The ends lost 5 bases at V and 7 bases at J; junction bases unmatched: 7. Germline CDR1 reads SGHAT; CDR2 reads FQNNGV. This CDR3 comprises 14 residues.